The subject of this entry is one TCR beta chain. These data are taken from a study of blood T cell repertoires in COVID-19. About the study: Whether acute or convalescent, the COVID-19 samples came from the United States, Italy and Spain.

Clones were sequenced by immunoSEQ multiplex PCR, and TCRdb holds only the in-frame ones, with some missing. The sample has more than 150,000 clones; roughly 79% are singletons. The germline gives CDR1 SGHDN, CDR2 FVKESK. Trimming removed 5 bases at V and 0 bases at J, with 4 bases between. This CDR3 has 12 residues. Sample: peripheral blood. The TCR comes from a woman in her 70s with acute or convalescent COVID-19. The chain joins TRBV14 to TRBJ1-1; D not certain. CDR3 nucleotide sequence: TGTGCCAGCAGCGAGATGAACACTGAAGCTTTCTTT. Its protein product is CASSEMNTEAFF.